The 16 T cell receptor beta chains reported below all come from one sample, sequenced in a study of T cells in Graves' hyperthyroidism and ophthalmopathy. The investigators amplified TCR beta CDR3 regions from RNA transcripts. Researchers ran a first-round RT-PCR on the TCR CDR3 using the HTBI primer set. TCRdb fed the multiplex PCR reads into MiXCR, producing one record per CDR3 protein. Of about 600,000 distinct CDR3 sequences listed, about a sixth are singletons. Sequenced: blood. The receptor set was obtained from a woman aged 40 to 49 with Graves' ophthalmopathy.

This clonotype was recorded a few times. The J gene is TRBJ2-1, the V gene TRBV7-2, with D hard to call. V gave up 5 bases and J gave up 5 bases, with 13 bases separating them. The CDR3 runs to 14 residues. Germline V gene lookup returns CDR1 SGHTA and CDR2 FQGNSA. In DNA, the CDR3 is TGTGCCAGCAGCCGGTCAGTTTCAGACAATGAGCAGTTCTTC. Protein product: CASSRSVSDNEQFF.

This clonotype occurred many times. The genes are TRBV2 and TRBJ2-5, with D tentatively TRBD1 or TRBD2 (6 bases each). Trimming pared 10 bases from V and 9 bases from J, leaving 21 bases between. Germline V lookup: CDR1 SNHLY, CDR2 FYNNEI. This CDR3 region has 13 residues. CDR3 amino acids: CATGGRVTDSQYF. The CDR3 nucleotides read TGTGCCACCGGGGGCAGGGTGACGGATTCCCAGTACTTC. The entire variable domain, with the rest obtained from reference TRBV2 and TRBJ2-5, is as follows: EPEVTQTPSHQVTQMGQEVILRCVPISNHLYFYWYRQILGQKVEFLVSFYNNEISEKSEIFDDQFSVERPDGSNFTLKIRSTKLEDSAMYFCATGGRVTDSQYFGPGTRLLVL.

This clonotype has at least ten counts. The chain couples TRBV28 to TRBJ2-7, with unresolved D. Germline V lookup: CDR1 MDHEN, CDR2 SYDVKM. CDR3 length: 16 amino acids. Trimming removed 3 bases at V and 1 base at J, with 16 bases between. In DNA form, the CDR3 reads TGTGCCAGCAGTTTTGTCGCCTCCGGAACGTCCTACGAGCAGTACTTC. This codes for CASSFVASGTSYEQYF. Full variable domain (rest looked up from reference TRBV28 and TRBJ2-7): DVKVTQSSRYLVKRTGEKVFLECVQDMDHENMFWYRQDPGLGLRLIYFSYDVKMKEKGDIPEGYSVSREKKERFSLILESASTNQTSMYLCASSFVASGTSYEQYFGPGTRLTVT.

The chain links TRBV5-7 to TRBJ1-1; D uncertain. TRBV5-7 is recorded as an ORF, its role being uncertain. This CDR3 is built from 13 residues. Trimming left V 2 bases short and J 3 bases short, with 8 bases between. CDR3 nucleotides: TGTGCCAGCAGCTTTCGGTTGGACACTGAAGCTTTCTTT. Translation: CASSFRLDTEAFF.

This clonotype has only a few counts. This chain joins TRBV5-1 and TRBJ2-1; 9 nucleotides agree with TRBD1. The CDR3 is 15 amino acids. CDR1 is SGHRS, CDR2 YFSETQ, per germline. Trimming at V came to 0 bases and at J to 6 bases, leaving 4 bases not matched to a gene. The CDR3 sequence: CASSLATGGPNEQFF. CDR3 sequence (DNA): TGCGCCAGCAGCTTGGCTACAGGGGGCCCCAATGAGCAGTTCTTC.

The rearrangement uses TRBV7-2 and TRBJ2-5, with 13 nucleotides matching TRBD2. Per the germline V gene, CDR1 is SGHTA and CDR2 is FQGNSA. Trimming cost V 3 bases and J 5 bases; bases outside gene matches: 6. The CDR3 runs 16 residues. As DNA, the CDR3 is TGTGCCAGCAGCTTTGGACTAGCGGGGGCCCCGGAGACCCAGTACTTC. It yields the protein CASSFGLAGAPETQYF.

As regards this clonotype: A much bigger clone sits one base away, suggesting this may be a read error. This sequence joins TRBV28 and TRBJ2-7; 16 bases match TRBD2. V shed 5 bases, J shed 3 bases, and the junction held 7 bases outside the gene matches. From germline, CDR1 is MDHEN and CDR2 SYDVKM. This CDR3 has 17 amino acids. CDR3 DNA: TGTGCCAGCAGTCCCCCGGGACTAGCGGGAGGGCTCTACGAGCAGTACTTC. Translating gives CASSPPGLAGGLYEQYF.

This clonotype appeared many times. The genes are TRBV12-3 or TRBV12-4 and TRBJ1-2, with 8 bases identical to TRBD1. The CDR3 totals 16 residues. The junction had 9 bases not matched to a gene; V was cut back by 5 bases and J by 1 base. The CDR3 here is CASSNQGAAGNYGYTF. In DNA, the CDR3 is TGTGCCAGCAGTAACCAGGGGGCCGCTGGTAACTATGGCTACACCTTC.

The chain employs TRBV6-1 and TRBJ2-5; tentatively, D is TRBD2 (7 bases). Trimming shortened V by 2 bases and J by 2 bases, and 15 bases separated the two germline ends. Per germline, CDR1 MNHNS and CDR2 SASEGT. The CDR3 spans 16 residues. The CDR3 spells CASSESGGGWQETQYF. In nucleotides, the CDR3 is TGTGCCAGCAGTGAAAGTGGCGGGGGCTGGCAAGAGACCCAGTACTTC.

This clonotype was detected a few times. The V gene is TRBV5-1, the J gene TRBJ2-3; D unresolved. The V gene lost 4 bases and the J gene lost 0 bases, with 12 bases spanning the gap. Germline assignment: CDR1 SGHRS and CDR2 YFSETQ. The CDR3 is 15 amino acids. The CDR3 spells CASSPARSSTDTQYF. The CDR3 DNA follows: TGCGCCAGCAGCCCGGCCCGATCTAGCACAGATACGCAGTATTTT.

The table lists this clonotype with many counts. V and J are TRBV3-1 and TRBJ1-3; no reliable D call. The CDR3 consists of 16 residues. Germline CDR1 is LGHDT and CDR2 is YNNKEL (reference sequence). Trimming left V 2 bases short and J 0 bases short, with 11 bases between. The CDR3 DNA follows: TGTGCCAGCAGCCAAAACGTCCCGAGCTCTGGAAACACCATATATTTT. Amino acid sequence: CASSQNVPSSGNTIYF.

This clonotype turned up a few times. Being one base from a much bigger clone, this may be a read error. The V and J genes are TRBV2 and TRBJ2-3; TRBD2 aligns across 13 bases. J gave up 10 bases and V 10 bases, and 11 bases lay outside the gene matches. The V gene's germline CDR1 is SNHLY and CDR2 FYNNEI. The CDR3 is made up of 14 amino acids. The CDR3 bases are TGTGCCAACAGAGTGGGACTAGCGGGGACGGCGCAGTATTTT. It encodes CANRVGLAGTAQYF.

The gene calls are TRBV5-8 and TRBJ2-1, with 10 positions matching TRBD2. V shed 1 base and J 4 bases; nucleotides not matched to a gene: 11. Per the germline V gene, CDR1 is SGHTS and CDR2 is YDEGEE. The CDR3 totals 18 residues. As DNA, the CDR3 is TGTGCCAGCAGCTTGAAAAGCGGGGGGGCCGGTGAATACAATGAGCAGTTCTTC. Translating gives CASSLKSGGAGEYNEQFF.

For the CDR3, the DNA is TGTGCCATCAGTTCCTCCCCGGGACAGGCACTAGCGGAGGAGCAGTTCTTC. This encodes CAISSSPGQALAEEQFF. The rearrangement uses TRBV10-3 and TRBJ2-1; D may be TRBD1 or TRBD2 (8 bases each). Trimming pared 5 bases from V and 10 bases from J, leaving 27 bases between. Germline V lookup: CDR1 ENHRY, CDR2 SYGVKD. The CDR3 is 17 amino acids.

With regard to this clonotype: A read error may be the cause here, since a much bigger clone is one base away. The chain employs TRBV20-1 and TRBJ1-5, with D hard to call. This CDR3 is 14 amino acids long. Trimming pared 8 bases from V and 0 bases from J, leaving 14 bases between. Per germline, CDR1 DFQATT and CDR2 SNEGSKA (reference sequence). The chain's CDR3 is CSPPAAGSNQPQHF. CDR3 nucleotide sequence: TGCAGTCCCCCCGCGGCAGGTAGCAATCAGCCCCAGCATTTT.

This clonotype was recorded only once. The V and J genes are TRBV19 and TRBJ1-3; D might be TRBD1 (5 bases). Looked up from germline, CDR1 is LNHDA and CDR2 is SQIVND (reference sequence). The CDR3 extends over 14 amino acids. The CDR3 loop is CAASPGLSGNTIYF. CDR3 nucleotides: TGTGCTGCTTCGCCGGGACTCTCTGGAAACACCATATATTTT. Full variable domain (remainder filled in from reference TRBV19 and TRBJ1-3): DGGITQSPKYLFRKEGQNVTLSCEQNLNHDAMYWYRQDPGQGLRLIYYSQIVNDFQKGDIAEGYSVSREKKESFPLTVTSAQKNPTAFYLCAASPGLSGNTIYFGEGSWLTVV.